These T cell receptor beta chains were read from a single sample in a study of CD4 and CD8 cells across lung adenocarcinoma regions. One entry per CDR3 protein, called by TCRdb with MiXCR from the PCR reads. The data show approximately 4,300 distinct CDR3 sequences, with approximately 63% seen just once and about 16% held by the top ten. Sequences were obtained from CD4+ T cells from the center of a lung tumor. The source of these receptors is a male donor with lung adenocarcinoma. The CD4 and CD8 labels of this study may be unreliable. Each CDR3 is given with its conserved first and last residue. The D gene is left open where the match is weak. Some rows mark clone size as missing; the rest say once, few, many or name a class of expanded clone.

j_call d_call v_call clone_size cdr3_aa cdr3_nt
TRBJ2-5 . TRBV7-2 . CASSPGYLQETQYF TGTGCCAGCAGCCCGGGTTACCTTCAAGAGACCCAGTACTTC
TRBJ2-1 . TRBV7-7 large CASSLDRERNEQFF TGTGCTAGCAGCTTAGACCGGGAGCGCAATGAGCAGTTCTTC
TRBJ2-5 TRBD2 TRBV6-1 medium-sized CASRSSGGGGGKETQYF TGTGCCAGCAGATCTAGCGGGGGTGGAGGGGGCAAAGAGACCCAGTACTTC
TRBJ2-7 . TRBV12-3/TRBV12-4 . CASSFFSVVGDEQYF TGTGCCAGCAGTTTTTTTTCAGTTGTCGGGGATGAGCAGTACTTC
TRBJ1-2 . TRBV6-4 medium-sized CASSDSGSVYTF TGTGCCAGCAGTGACTCGGGTTCGGTCTACACCTTC
TRBJ2-1 TRBD2 TRBV11-2 . CASSLTAGVYGEQFF TGTGCCAGCAGCTTAACAGCGGGGGTTTATGGGGAGCAGTTCTTC
TRBJ2-7 TRBD2 TRBV7-2 few CASILIGLAGAREQYF TGTGCCAGCATCCTAATAGGACTAGCGGGAGCGAGGGAGCAGTACTTC
TRBJ2-7 TRBD2 TRBV24-1 once CATSDPVGSGGGNTETQYF TGTGCCACCAGTGACCCCGTGGGGTCTGGGGGGGGGAACACAGAGACGCAGTACTTC
TRBJ2-2 . TRBV6-5 large CASSYRGNWNTGELFF TGTGCCAGCAGTTATCGGGGAAACTGGAACACCGGGGAGCTGTTTTTT
TRBJ2-1 . TRBV7-2 . CASSLAQGPQFF TGTGCCAGCAGCTTAGCGCAGGGACCGCAGTTCTTC
TRBJ2-3 TRBD2 TRBV10-1 once CASRPGLASTETQYF TGCGCCAGCAGACCGGGACTAGCATCCACAGAGACGCAGTATTTC
TRBJ1-2 . TRBV6-5 . CASSYQGSVGYTF TGTGCCAGCAGTTATCAGGGGTCGGTGGGCTACACCTTC
TRBJ1-1 . TRBV6-1 . CASSGVDTEAFF TGTGCCAGCAGTGGGGTAGACACTGAAGCTTTCTTT
TRBJ2-7 . TRBV6-1 . CASSRENEQYF TGTGCCAGCAGTAGGGAAAACGAGCAGTACTTC
TRBJ2-7 TRBD1 TRBV12-3/TRBV12-4 . CASRQGTYEQYF TGTGCCAGTAGACAGGGGACCTACGAGCAGTACTTC
TRBJ2-1 TRBD2 TRBV11-2 . CASSLSAGGVGEQFF TGTGCCAGCAGCTTAAGTGCGGGGGGGGTAGGTGAGCAGTTCTTC
TRBJ2-1 . TRBV6-5 . CASSSTKRLAYNEQFF TGTGCCAGCAGTTCTACCAAACGACTAGCCTACAATGAGCAGTTCTTC
TRBJ1-2 TRBD1 TRBV6-1 . CASSGRDRVGYTF TGTGCCAGCAGTGGCAGGGACAGGGTCGGCTACACCTTC
TRBJ2-3 TRBD2 TRBV6-1 . CAGSGEGDTETQYF TGTGCGGGCAGTGGGGAGGGTGACACAGAGACCCAGTATTTC
TRBJ1-1 TRBD1 TRBV10-3 large CATQTGGYSMNTEAFF TGTGCCACACAGACAGGGGGATATTCGATGAACACTGAAGCTTTCTTT
TRBJ2-2 . TRBV6-1 few CASIFGMGGTNTGELFF TGTGCCAGCATATTCGGGATGGGCGGGACTAACACCGGGGAGCTGTTTTTT
TRBJ2-3 TRBD2 TRBV25-1 large CASSAAAGGPRDTQYF TGTGCCAGCAGTGCGGCAGCGGGAGGGCCTAGAGATACGCAGTATTTT
TRBJ2-1 . TRBV11-3 . CASSLGDSHEQFF TGTGCCAGCAGCTTAGGGGACTCCCATGAGCAGTTCTTC
TRBJ2-7 TRBD2 TRBV10-3 . CAISAVGTSGTYEQYF TGTGCCATCAGTGCAGTGGGGACTAGCGGCACCTACGAGCAGTACTTC
TRBJ2-6 . TRBV6-1 . CASNSGAGANVLTF TGTGCCAGCAACTCAGGGGCTGGGGCCAACGTCCTGACTTTC
TRBJ2-5 . TRBV6-5 . CAISYTGLNETQYF TGTGCCATTAGTTACACGGGACTCAACGAGACCCAGTACTTC
TRBJ2-7 . TRBV12-3/TRBV12-4 . CASTEDSSYEQYF TGTGCCAGCACCGAGGACAGTTCCTACGAGCAGTACTTC
TRBJ2-7 . TRBV10-3 few CAGSGGADQETQYF TGTGCGGGGAGTGGTGGGGCTGACCAAGAGACGCAGTACTTC
TRBJ1-1 . TRBV6-1 . CASSERLRGDTEAFF TGTGCCAGCAGTGAACGGCTTAGGGGAGACACTGAAGCTTTCTTT
TRBJ2-2 TRBD2 TRBV7-2 . CASSWTSGGPNTGELFF TGTGCCAGCAGCTGGACTAGCGGGGGCCCGAACACCGGGGAGCTGTTTTTT
TRBJ1-2 TRBD1 TRBV6-1 . CASSEGQVEGYTF TGTGCCAGCAGTGAGGGACAGGTGGAAGGCTACACCTTC
TRBJ1-6 . TRBV7-8 . CASSSEHHPNSPLHF TGTGCCAGCAGCTCCGAACACCACCCGAATTCACCCCTCCACTTT
TRBJ2-2 TRBD2 TRBV6-5 once CASSSRGAGELFF TGTGCCAGCAGTTCTCGGGGGGCCGGGGAGCTGTTTTTT
TRBJ2-1 . TRBV7-2 . CASSLGGPSYNEQFF TGTGCCAGCAGCTTAGGAGGGCCTTCCTACAATGAGCAGTTCTTC
TRBJ2-1 TRBD2 TRBV11-2 . CASSLAWVGGYNEQFF TGTGCCAGCAGCTTAGCGTGGGTGGGGGGGTACAATGAGCAGTTCTTC
TRBJ2-5 . TRBV11-3 . CASRVGLGGRDQETQYF TGTGCCAGTCGAGTGGGGCTCGGGGGCCGGGACCAAGAGACCCAGTACTTC
TRBJ1-2 . TRBV6-2/TRBV6-3 . CASNEDGAGGYTF TGTGCCAGCAACGAGGACGGAGCGGGTGGCTACACCTTC
TRBJ2-6 TRBD1 TRBV6-5 large CASSYSSGTGVYGANVLTF TGTGCCAGCAGTTACTCCTCCGGGACAGGGGTTTATGGGGCCAACGTCCTGACTTTC
TRBJ2-3 . TRBV9 once CACRGGGGGDPDTQYF TGTGCTTGCAGGGGAGGTGGGGGAGGGGACCCAGATACGCAGTACTTT
TRBJ2-1 . TRBV5-4 . CASSTEIDNEQFF TGTGCCAGCAGCACTGAAATCGACAATGAGCAGTTCTTC
TRBJ1-1 TRBD1 TRBV6-5 . CASSYTGGEAIF TGTGCCAGCAGCTATACAGGGGGCGAGGCTATCTTC
TRBJ1-4 TRBD1 TRBV11-3 few CASSFPGGRDEKLFF TGTGCCAGCAGCTTCCCAGGGGGACGGGATGAAAAACTGTTTTTT
TRBJ1-1 TRBD1 TRBV6-1 few CASRRDRGQGIEADTEAFF TGTGCCAGCAGAAGAGACCGTGGACAGGGGATCGAGGCAGACACTGAAGCTTTCTTT
TRBJ2-5 . TRBV10-2 few CASSESEGGRPQYF TGCGCCAGCAGTGAGTCGGAAGGGGGGAGGCCCCAGTACTTC
TRBJ2-5 . TRBV6-1 . CASRATAYQETQYF TGTGCCAGCAGAGCGACAGCGTACCAAGAGACCCAGTACTTC
TRBJ2-1 . TRBV7-7 once CASTSGSGALEEQFF TGTGCTAGCACCTCAGGTAGCGGAGCCTTGGAGGAGCAGTTCTTC
TRBJ2-4 TRBD1 TRBV6-1 . CASSEGQGAHIQYF TGTGCCAGCAGTGAGGGACAGGGGGCCCACATTCAGTACTTC
TRBJ1-2 . TRBV6-1 . CASSESPGEGGYTF TGTGCCAGCAGTGAAAGTCCGGGGGAGGGGGGCTACACCTTC
TRBJ1-1 . TRBV6-1 . CASNRILGDTEAFF TGTGCCAGCAATAGAATCCTGGGGGACACTGAAGCTTTCTTT
TRBJ2-1 . TRBV4-1 . CASSQEGPTAYNEQFF TGCGCCAGCAGCCAAGAGGGCCCTACGGCGTACAATGAGCAGTTCTTC
TRBJ2-4 . TRBV6-1 . CASSEARGFSYNEQYF TGTGCCAGCAGTGAAGCTCGAGGGTTCTCCTACAATGAGCAGTACTTC
TRBJ2-5 . TRBV7-2 . CASSLASGHETQYF TGTGCCAGCAGCTTAGCATCGGGCCACGAGACCCAGTACTTC
TRBJ2-5 . TRBV7-2 . CASSSGGDNEQYF TGTGCCAGCAGCTCTGGTGGGGACAATGAGCAGTACTTC
TRBJ2-5 TRBD1 TRBV6-1 . CAARGLDRGRSRETQYF TGTGCCGCAAGAGGCCTGGACAGGGGGCGATCTCGGGAGACCCAGTACTTC
TRBJ1-1 . TRBV11-2 . CASSTTGNTEAFF TGTGCCAGCAGCACGACAGGGAACACTGAAGCTTTCTTT
TRBJ1-6 TRBD1 TRBV7-6 few CASSPNLQGPYNSPLHF TGTGCCAGCAGCCCAAACCTACAGGGGCCTTATAATTCACCCCTCCACTTT
TRBJ2-5 TRBD1 TRBV6-1 . CASRTGQGVGTQYF TGTGCCAGCAGAACGGGACAGGGGGTGGGTACCCAGTACTTC
TRBJ2-3 . TRBV3-1 few CASSQDYYTDTQYF TGTGCCAGCAGCCAAGATTACTACACAGATACGCAGTATTTT